The rows below give T cell receptor beta chains drawn from one sample of a study of CXCR3-negative and CXCR3-positive naive CD8 T cells. TCRdb reprocessed the 5' RACE reads; each CDR3 protein has one entry and no DNA is given. The listing records some 45,000 distinct CDR3 sequences. The sequencing input was naive CXCR3- CD8+ T cells from blood. These receptors were obtained from a human donor in good health. Some clones in this sample may be carry-over from other donors' samples. Both conserved end residues are part of each CDR3. Where a row states a size, it is once, few, many or the class of an expanded clone; other rows omit it.

clone_size,j_call,v_call,cdr3_aa
-,TRBJ2-7,TRBV3-1,CASSQDNSYEQYF
-,TRBJ1-4,TRBV20-1,CSARPITTNEKLFF
-,TRBJ2-7,TRBV4-2,CASSSSGISYEQYF
-,TRBJ1-1,TRBV29-1,CSVLVPPRDTEAFF
medium-sized,TRBJ2-3,TRBV4-3,CASSQDGPSGADTQYF
-,TRBJ1-5,TRBV24-1,CATGGGYSNQPQHF
-,TRBJ2-1,TRBV20-1,CSARAPAHSGYNEQFF
-,TRBJ2-3,TRBV9,CASGAGLASGTQYF
-,TRBJ1-1,TRBV19,CASSIDSVGGEAFF
-,TRBJ1-1,TRBV18,CASSPLTNAEAFF
-,TRBJ2-2,TRBV7-9,CASSGAAIPGELFF
-,TRBJ1-3,TRBV12-3/TRBV12-4,CASSLWVSGNTIYF
-,TRBJ2-7,TRBV7-9,CASRGEGQGYYEQYF
-,TRBJ1-5,TRBV28,CASDEGPTNQPQHF
-,TRBJ2-1,TRBV7-3,CASSQGWVSYNEQFF
-,TRBJ1-5,TRBV5-1,CASSLDGSRDQPQHF
-,TRBJ2-5,TRBV20-1,CSAREASGRLETQYF
-,TRBJ2-7,TRBV27,CASSPTLYLAALPSEQYF
-,TRBJ2-7,TRBV12-3/TRBV12-4,CASREGGYEQYF
-,TRBJ1-3,TRBV28,CASSAGPLSGNTIYF
-,TRBJ2-7,TRBV27,CASSLAGYEQYF
-,TRBJ2-3,TRBV3-1,CASSQRDGKFKQYF
-,TRBJ2-7,TRBV20-1,CSAREAGYEQYF
-,TRBJ2-3,TRBV12-3/TRBV12-4,CASSPPEIRGGTDTQYF
-,TRBJ2-2,TRBV29-1,CSAYRTTLNTGELFF
-,TRBJ2-5,TRBV4-1,CASSPTPGDQETQYF
-,TRBJ2-5,TRBV12-3/TRBV12-4,CSSSLEFRFQETQYF
-,TRBJ2-1,TRBV29-1,CSVGVQGDNEQFF
-,TRBJ2-2,TRBV28,CASSVTRRGELFF
-,TRBJ2-5,TRBV20-1,CSARTGTHQETQYF
-,TRBJ1-2,TRBV28,CASSSARGQRLYGYTF
-,TRBJ2-6,TRBV7-9,CASSPPGQEISGANVLTF
-,TRBJ1-5,TRBV25-1,CASSPDHNQPQHF
medium-sized,TRBJ2-5,TRBV6-2/TRBV6-3,CASSYDLEQGQETQYF
-,TRBJ2-1,TRBV28,CASSISGSLYNEQFF
-,TRBJ1-5,TRBV5-6,CASSFYGQPQHF
-,TRBJ2-1,TRBV28,CASRSAYNEQFF
-,TRBJ1-5,TRBV4-1,CASSQDQGPEPQHF
-,TRBJ1-1,TRBV20-1,CSARDLASGNTEAFF
-,TRBJ2-7,TRBV19,CASSWTVGASYEQYF
-,TRBJ2-2,TRBV27,CASRPGGGELFF
-,TRBJ1-1,TRBV9,CASSQWGGTNTEAFF
-,TRBJ2-1,TRBV12-3/TRBV12-4,CASRQGTFNEQFF
-,TRBJ2-7,TRBV6-5,CASSYRGTSLYEQYF
-,TRBJ2-1,TRBV19,CASSGAGGYEQFF
-,TRBJ1-2,TRBV7-9,CASSPSGTDLLQGGYTF
-,TRBJ2-3,TRBV6-5,CASSATSTDTQYF
-,TRBJ2-4,TRBV28,CASSFTPEQGPLAKNIQYF
-,TRBJ1-2,TRBV12-3/TRBV12-4,CASSEGTNYGYTF
-,TRBJ2-7,TRBV25-1,CASSEYSGTGPYEQYF
-,TRBJ2-3,TRBV4-2,CASSQDPGAGGDTQYF
-,TRBJ1-1,TRBV28,CASSLSGEAFF